A single T cell receptor beta chain is shown here with its context. This entry belongs to a study of blood T cell repertoires in COVID-19. Overall study context: Acute and convalescent COVID-19 specimens originated in the United States, Italy and Spain.

The V gene end was trimmed by 5 bases and the J gene end by 5 bases; junction bases not matched to a gene: 4. The CDR3 is made up of 14 amino acids. Germline CDR1 LNHDA, CDR2 SQIVND (reference sequence). Profiled with immunoSEQ multiplex PCR; TCRdb holds only in-frame clones, not every one. The data contain tens of thousands of clones, roughly 90% of them seen just once; the ten biggest clones take up more than 5.5%. It was during active infection that Seattle patients were enrolled and then longitudinally followed. The chain is built from TRBV19 and TRBJ2-3, with 10 bases lining up with TRBD1. The receptor comes from a middle-aged man with COVID-19, enrolled during active disease. Sequencing used peripheral blood. This CDR3 is CASSAGTGVDTQYF. DNA for the CDR3: TGTGCCAGTAGTGCGGGGACAGGGGTAGATACGCAGTATTTT.